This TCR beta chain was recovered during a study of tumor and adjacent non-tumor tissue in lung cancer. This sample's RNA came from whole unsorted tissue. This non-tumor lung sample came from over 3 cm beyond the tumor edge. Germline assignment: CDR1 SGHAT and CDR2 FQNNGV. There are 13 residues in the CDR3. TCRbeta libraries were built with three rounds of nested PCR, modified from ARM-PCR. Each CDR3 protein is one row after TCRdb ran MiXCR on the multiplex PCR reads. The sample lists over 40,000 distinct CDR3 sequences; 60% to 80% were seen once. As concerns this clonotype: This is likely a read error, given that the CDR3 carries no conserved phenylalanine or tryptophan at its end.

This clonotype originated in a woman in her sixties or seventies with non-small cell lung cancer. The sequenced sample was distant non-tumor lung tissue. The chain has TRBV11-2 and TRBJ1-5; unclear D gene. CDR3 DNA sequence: TGTGCCAGAAGCTTAGAAAGCAATCAGCCCCAGCATGTT. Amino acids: CARSLESNQPQHV.